Listed here is a single T cell receptor (beta chain). This entry comes from a study of blood T cell repertoires in COVID-19. The CDR3 consists of 15 residues. V shed 6 bases and J 3 bases; nucleotides not matched to a gene: 10. Germline V gene data show CDR1 as LNHDA and CDR2 as SQIVND (reference sequence). The protocol was immunoSEQ multiplex PCR, while the TCRdb copy is restricted to in-frame clones and leaves out a portion. Of under 200,000 clones in the sample, about nine tenths were seen once. This chain links TRBV19 with TRBJ2-5, with TRBD1 identical over 7 bases. The clonotype was recovered from a man aged 45-65 years with acute or convalescent COVID-19. Sample: peripheral blood. Here the CDR3 reads CASRPQGQSKETQYF. The CDR3 DNA follows: TGTGCCAGTAGACCACAGGGACAGTCAAAAGAGACCCAGTACTTC.